This T cell receptor beta chain was identified in a study of blood T cell repertoires in COVID-19. Study in general: COVID-19 samples collected from the United States, Italy and Spain covered acute and convalescent phases.

There are 15 residues in the CDR3. V lost 9 bases and J lost 1; bases outside the gene matches: 9. Per germline, CDR1 SGHRS and CDR2 YFSETQ. Original methodology: For nucleated cells, counts were estimated from reference gene primer amplification. TCRdb keeps only in-frame clones here, not all; method: immunoSEQ multiplex PCR. The V and J calls and clone size were taken over from that table, and D and trimming were inferred from the DNA. This sample has almost 95,000 clones, with about 70% found just once. Sequencing was performed on peripheral blood. The receptor was isolated from a woman in her fifties or sixties in a cohort sampled during active or convalescent COVID-19. V gene TRBV5-1 combines with J gene TRBJ2-2; 7 bases match TRBD1. The chain's CDR3 is CATTPRDRNTGELFF. The CDR3 nucleotides are TGCGCCACCACCCCAAGGGACAGGAACACCGGGGAGCTGTTTTTT.